Presented here are 5 T cell receptor beta chains from one specimen sequenced in a study of cytomegalovirus exposure and HLA in healthy donors. The PCR was carried out with 60 Vbeta primers and 13 Jbeta primers. Profiling relied on immunoSEQ multiplex PCR, and the TCRdb table lists in-frame clones only, not all of them. The table has about 140,000 clones, about 80% seen once; the top ten hold approximately 2.1%. The sequenced material came from PBMCs. The receptor set was obtained from a man in his thirties or forties in good health and CMV-seronegative.

V and J are TRBV9 and TRBJ2-3; D possibly corresponds to TRBD2 (6 bases). Germline V gives CDR1 SGDLS, CDR2 YYNGEE. Deletions cut 0 bases from V and 3 bases from J, with 11 bases between. The CDR3 spans 15 residues. In DNA, the CDR3 is TGTGCCAGCAGCGTAGCTCGACTAGGAACAGATACGCAGTATTTT. Translated: CASSVARLGTDTQYF.

The gene calls are TRBV7-9 and TRBJ2-4; no reliable D call. This CDR3 comprises 13 residues. Germline-derived CDR1 and CDR2 are SEHNR and FQNEAQ (reference sequence). V was clipped by 5 bases and J by 7 bases, with 12 bases between them. The CDR3 here is CASSAYNLNIQYF. The CDR3, as DNA: TGTGCCAGCAGCGCTTATAACTTGAACATTCAGTACTTC.

This clone was detected once. The CDR3 protein is CASSFGTGNTEAFF. In DNA, the CDR3 is TGTGCCAGTAGTTTCGGGACAGGGAACACTGAAGCTTTCTTT. The chain carries TRBV19 and TRBJ1-1; 8 bases align to TRBD1. CDR1 is LNHDA and CDR2 is SQIVND in the germline V gene (reference sequence). The length of the CDR3 is 14 residues. V trimming: 5 bases; J trimming: 1 base; junction bases outside the gene matches: 3.

Comment on this clone: Compared with germline, one end of the junction differs, possibly owing to a read error. The rearrangement links TRBV7-7 to TRBJ2-3, with 7 bases lining up with TRBD1. The V gene's germline CDR1 is SSHAT and CDR2 FNYEAQ (reference sequence). This CDR3 region has 13 residues. CDR3: CASSLGQADTQYF. The CDR3 DNA follows: TGTGCTAGCAGCCTCGGACAGGCAGATACGCAGTATTTT.

A few counts support this clone. The genes are TRBV5-1 and TRBJ2-7, with a tentative D call TRBD1 (5 bases). The CDR3 length is 13 residues. The germline V and J ends were trimmed by 4 bases and 4 bases, with 12 bases remaining between them. Germline V gene sequence: CDR1 SGHRS, CDR2 YFSETQ. The CDR3 here is CASSAAGLYEQYF. The CDR3 region has the DNA TGCGCCAGCAGCGCGGCAGGGCTTTACGAGCAGTACTTC.